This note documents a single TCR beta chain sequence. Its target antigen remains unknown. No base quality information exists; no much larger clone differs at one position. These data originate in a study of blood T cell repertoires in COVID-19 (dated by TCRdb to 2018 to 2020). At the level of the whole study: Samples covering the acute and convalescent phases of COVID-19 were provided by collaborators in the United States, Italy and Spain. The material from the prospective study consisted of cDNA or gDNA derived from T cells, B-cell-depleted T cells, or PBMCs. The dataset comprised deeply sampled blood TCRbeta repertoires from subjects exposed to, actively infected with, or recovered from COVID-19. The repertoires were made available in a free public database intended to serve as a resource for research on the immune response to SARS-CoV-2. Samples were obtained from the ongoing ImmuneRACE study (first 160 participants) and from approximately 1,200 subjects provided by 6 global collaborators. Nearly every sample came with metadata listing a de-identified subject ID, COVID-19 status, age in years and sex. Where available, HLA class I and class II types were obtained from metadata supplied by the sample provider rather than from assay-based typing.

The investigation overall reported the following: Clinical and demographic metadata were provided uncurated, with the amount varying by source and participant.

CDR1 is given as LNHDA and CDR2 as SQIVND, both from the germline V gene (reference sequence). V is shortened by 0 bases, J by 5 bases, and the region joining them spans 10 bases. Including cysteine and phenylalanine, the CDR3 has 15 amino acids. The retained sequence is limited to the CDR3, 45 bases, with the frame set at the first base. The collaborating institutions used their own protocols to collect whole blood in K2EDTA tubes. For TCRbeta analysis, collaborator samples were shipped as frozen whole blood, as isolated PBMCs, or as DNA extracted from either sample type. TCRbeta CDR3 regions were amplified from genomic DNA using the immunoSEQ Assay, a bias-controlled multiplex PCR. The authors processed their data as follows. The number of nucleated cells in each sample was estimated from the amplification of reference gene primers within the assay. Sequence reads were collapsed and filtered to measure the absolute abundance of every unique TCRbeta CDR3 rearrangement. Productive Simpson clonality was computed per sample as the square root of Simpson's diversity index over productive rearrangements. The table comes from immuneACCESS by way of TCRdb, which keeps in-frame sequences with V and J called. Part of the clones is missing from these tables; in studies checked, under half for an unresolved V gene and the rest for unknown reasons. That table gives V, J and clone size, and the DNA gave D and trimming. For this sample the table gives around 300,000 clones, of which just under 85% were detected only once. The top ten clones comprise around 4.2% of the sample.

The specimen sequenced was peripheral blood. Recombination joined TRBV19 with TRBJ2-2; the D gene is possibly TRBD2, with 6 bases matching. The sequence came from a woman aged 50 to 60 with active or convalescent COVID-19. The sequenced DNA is TGTGCCAGTAGTATAGAACCGAGCGGGACCGGGGAGCTGTTTTTT. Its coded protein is CASSIEPSGTGELFF. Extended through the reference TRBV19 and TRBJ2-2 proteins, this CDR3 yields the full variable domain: DGGITQSPKYLFRKEGQNVTLSCEQNLNHDAMYWYRQDPGQGLRLIYYSQIVNDFQKGDIAEGYSVSREKKESFPLTVTSAQKNPTAFYLCASSIEPSGTGELFFGEGSRLTVL.